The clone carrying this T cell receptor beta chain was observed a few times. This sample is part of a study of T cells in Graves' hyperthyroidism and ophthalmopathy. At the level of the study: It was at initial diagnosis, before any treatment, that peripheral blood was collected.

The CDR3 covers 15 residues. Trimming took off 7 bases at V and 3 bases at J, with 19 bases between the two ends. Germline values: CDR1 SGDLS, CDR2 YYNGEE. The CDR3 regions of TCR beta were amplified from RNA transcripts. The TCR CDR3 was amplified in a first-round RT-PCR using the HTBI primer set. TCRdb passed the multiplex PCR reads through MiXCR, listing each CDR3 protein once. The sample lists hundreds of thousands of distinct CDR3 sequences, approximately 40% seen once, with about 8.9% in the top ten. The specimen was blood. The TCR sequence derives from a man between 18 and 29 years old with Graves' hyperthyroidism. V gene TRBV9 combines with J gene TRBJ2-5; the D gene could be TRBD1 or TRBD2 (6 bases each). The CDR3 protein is CASPGVGGQEETQYF. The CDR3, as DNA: TGTGCCAGCCCCGGAGTGGGGGGCCAGGAAGAGACCCAGTACTTC.